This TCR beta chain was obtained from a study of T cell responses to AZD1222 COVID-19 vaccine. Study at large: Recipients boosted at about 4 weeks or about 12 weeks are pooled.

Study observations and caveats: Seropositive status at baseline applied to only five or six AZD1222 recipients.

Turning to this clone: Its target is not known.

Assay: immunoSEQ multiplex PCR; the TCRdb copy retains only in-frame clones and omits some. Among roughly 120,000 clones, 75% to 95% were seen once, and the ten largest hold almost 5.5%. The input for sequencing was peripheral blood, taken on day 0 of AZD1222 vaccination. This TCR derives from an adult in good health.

This CDR3 reads CASWWAGTGELFF. In nucleotides, the CDR3 is TGTGCCAGCTGGTGGGCCGGCACCGGGGAGCTGTTTTTT. V gene TRBV6-5 combines with J gene TRBJ2-2; D not resolved. Per germline, CDR1 MNHEY and CDR2 SVGAGI. V was trimmed by 8 bases and J by 4 bases, leaving 11 bases between them. The CDR3 covers 13 residues.